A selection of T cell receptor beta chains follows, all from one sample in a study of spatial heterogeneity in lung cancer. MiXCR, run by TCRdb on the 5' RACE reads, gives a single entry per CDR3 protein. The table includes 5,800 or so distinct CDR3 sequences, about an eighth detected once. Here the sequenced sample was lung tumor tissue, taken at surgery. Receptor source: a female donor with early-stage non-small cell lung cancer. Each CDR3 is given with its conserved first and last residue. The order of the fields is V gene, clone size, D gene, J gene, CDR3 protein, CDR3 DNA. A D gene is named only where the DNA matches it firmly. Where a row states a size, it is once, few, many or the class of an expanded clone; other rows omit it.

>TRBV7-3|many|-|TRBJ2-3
CASSLEASSTDTQYF
TGTGCCAGCAGCTTAGAGGCCAGTAGCACAGATACGCAGTATTTT
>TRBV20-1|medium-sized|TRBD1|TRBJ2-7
CSAYDDRGLYF
TGCAGTGCTTACGATGACAGGGGTTTGTACTTC
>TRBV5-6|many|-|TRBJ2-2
CASSSGRYGELFF
TGTGCCAGCAGCTCCGGACGGTACGGGGAGCTGTTTTTT
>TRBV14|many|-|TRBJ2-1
CASSQLLEQFF
TGTGCCAGCAGCCAACTTTTGGAGCAGTTCTTC
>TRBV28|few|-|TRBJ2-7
CASSLFSGPYEQYF
TGTGCCAGCAGTTTATTCAGTGGGCCCTACGAGCAGTACTTC
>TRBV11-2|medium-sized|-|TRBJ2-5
CASSLDLETQYF
TGTGCCAGCAGCTTAGATCTAGAGACCCAGTACTTC
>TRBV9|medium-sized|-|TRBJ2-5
CASSAGGQFHCETQYF
TGTGCCAGCAGCGCCGGGGGGCAATTTCATTGCGAGACCCAGTACTTC
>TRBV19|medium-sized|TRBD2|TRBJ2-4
CASSMGGHSKNIQYF
TGTGCCAGTAGTATGGGAGGGCACTCCAAAAACATTCAGTACTTC
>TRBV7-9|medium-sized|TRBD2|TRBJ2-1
CASSLGSGRGNEQFF
TGTGCCAGCAGCTTAGGCAGCGGGAGAGGGAATGAGCAGTTCTTC
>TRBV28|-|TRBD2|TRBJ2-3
CASSLGFTSGITDTQYF
TGTGCCAGCAGTTTGGGGTTCACTAGCGGAATCACAGATACGCAGTATTTT
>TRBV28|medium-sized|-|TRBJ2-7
CASSLRLWAGTYEQYF
TGTGCCAGCAGTTTACGTCTCTGGGCAGGTACCTACGAGCAGTACTTC
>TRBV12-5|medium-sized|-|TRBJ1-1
CASGLGGAKNTEAFF
TGTGCTAGTGGTTTAGGCGGAGCTAAGAACACTGAAGCTTTCTTT
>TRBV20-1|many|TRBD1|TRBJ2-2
CSARHRTGGNTGELFF
TGCAGTGCTAGGCATCGGACAGGTGGGAACACCGGGGAGCTGTTTTTT
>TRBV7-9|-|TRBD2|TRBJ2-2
CASWGLSNTGELFF
TGTGCCAGCTGGGGACTATCGAACACCGGGGAGCTGTTTTTT
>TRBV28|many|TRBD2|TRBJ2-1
CASRVSGRALVEQFF
TGTGCCAGCAGGGTTAGCGGGAGGGCCCTGGTTGAGCAGTTCTTC
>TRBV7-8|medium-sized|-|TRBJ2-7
CASGHRGSEQYF
TGTGCCAGCGGACACCGGGGAAGCGAGCAGTACTTC
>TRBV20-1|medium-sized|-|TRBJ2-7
CSARDAGGGHEQYF
TGCAGTGCTAGAGATGCAGGCGGAGGGCACGAGCAGTACTTC
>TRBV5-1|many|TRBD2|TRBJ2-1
CASSLKAGEGNEQFF
TGCGCCAGCAGCTTAAAAGCGGGAGAGGGGAATGAGCAGTTCTTC
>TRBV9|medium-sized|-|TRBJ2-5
CASSVVGLNGETQYF
TGTGCCAGCAGCGTAGTAGGACTAAACGGAGAGACCCAGTACTTC
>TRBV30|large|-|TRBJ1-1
CAWSLSRTTEAFF
TGTGCCTGGAGTCTCTCGCGCACCACTGAAGCTTTCTTT